Shown below are 13 T cell receptor beta chains from a single sample sequenced in a study of T cell repertoires in cytomegalovirus infection (dated by TCRdb to between 2019 and 2020). In light of the paper, this sample's treatment or condition label describes: in vitro stimulation with specific CMV peptide epitopes to enrich CMV-specific T cells. No antigens are known for them. Sequencing was carried out with an Illumina HiSeq 1500. TCRdb reworked the public reads: Q25 trimming with fastp, MiXCR clone assembly, productive beta chains retained. Each entry is one CDR3 protein sequence, shown with its most common DNA and genes. The sample table holds roughly 730,000 distinct CDR3 sequences, of which roughly 36% were seen once. Together, the top ten hold 15% to 20% of the sample. The specimen was cultured PBMCs, collected from culture after CMV antigen stimulation. These receptors all come from a human donor in good health (CMV status not recorded). Some clones in this sample may be carry-over from other donors' samples.

This clonotype was observed a few times. This chain connects TRBV7-6 to TRBJ1-5; 8 bases fit TRBD1. The CDR3 spans 16 residues. The germline gives CDR1 SGHVS, CDR2 FNYEAQ. With V trimmed by 4 bases and J by 2 bases, 7 bases remained unmatched. Written as DNA, the CDR3 is TGTGCCAGCAGCTACCCGGACAGGGAGGGCAATCAGCCCCAGCATTTT. Protein product: CASSYPDREGNQPQHF.

The chain is built from TRBV15 and TRBJ1-5; D is perhaps TRBD1 (5 bases). The CDR3 is 14 residues long. Trimming cost V 5 bases and J 5 bases, with 13 bases left between them. Germline-derived CDR1 and CDR2 are LNHNV and YYDKDF (reference sequence). The CDR3 loop is CATSSERGDQPQHF. CDR3 coding DNA: TGTGCCACCAGCTCCGAGCGAGGGGATCAGCCCCAGCATTTT.

The rearrangement joins TRBV29-1 to TRBJ2-7, with unresolved D. The V end was cut by 4 bases, the J end by 6 bases, with 16 bases between. CDR3 length equals 13 residues. Germline V gives CDR1 SQVTM, CDR2 ANQGSEA. CDR3 protein: CSVVLWRTLEQYF. In DNA form, the CDR3 reads TGCAGCGTTGTGTTGTGGCGGACCCTCGAGCAGTACTTC.

The chain couples TRBV20-1 to TRBJ1-1, with no clear D. Germline-derived CDR1 and CDR2 are DFQATT and SNEGSKA (reference sequence). The CDR3 is 13 amino acids. Trimming took off 1 base at V and 4 bases at J, with 10 bases between the two ends. This CDR3 is CSARVPLSTEAFF. The DNA for the CDR3 is TGCAGTGCTAGAGTCCCCCTAAGCACTGAAGCTTTCTTT.

The chain uses TRBV7-2 and TRBJ1-3, with D uncertain. Trimming pared 2 bases from V and 0 bases from J, leaving 11 bases between. This CDR3 is 16 amino acids long. CDR1 is SGHTA, CDR2 FQGNSA, per germline. CDR3 region: CASSLNSASSGNTIYF. Here the CDR3 DNA reads TGTGCCAGCAGCTTAAACTCCGCAAGCTCTGGAAACACCATATATTTT.

This clonotype was detected only a few times. CDR3 region: CASSITGLTEAFF. The CDR3 bases are TGTGCCAGTAGTATAACAGGGTTGACTGAAGCTTTCTTT. This sequence joins TRBV19 and TRBJ1-1, with D perhaps TRBD1 (6 bases). V was shortened by 2 bases and J by 5 bases, with 9 bases between the two germline ends. Per germline, CDR1 LNHDA and CDR2 SQIVND (reference sequence). CDR3 size: 13 residues.

J is TRBJ1-5 and V is TRBV28; tentative D call: TRBD1 (5 bases). Germline CDR1 MDHEN, CDR2 SYDVKM. The length of the CDR3 is 13 residues. The V gene lost 7 bases and the J gene lost 6 bases, with 13 bases spanning the gap. The CDR3 DNA reads as TGTGCCAGCACCGGGACGGGGATTCAGCCCCAGCATTTT. It is translated as CASTGTGIQPQHF.

The chain is built from TRBV20-1 and TRBJ1-3, with D tentatively TRBD1 (5 bases). V was shortened by 5 bases and J by 2 bases, with 10 bases between the two germline ends. CDR1 DFQATT and CDR2 SNEGSKA come from the germline V gene (reference sequence). The CDR3 covers 13 residues. DNA for the CDR3: TGCAGTGCTCCCTTGGGGGCTGGAAACACCATATATTTT. Its translation is CSAPLGAGNTIYF.

The CDR3 protein is CASSQPDSFQETQYF. The CDR3 nucleotides are TGCGCCAGCAGCCAACCGGACAGCTTTCAAGAGACCCAGTACTTC. This chain joins TRBV4-1 and TRBJ2-5; a possible D gene is TRBD1 (6 bases). Trimming shortened V by 2 bases and J by 2 bases, and 12 bases separated the two germline ends. The CDR3 is made up of 15 amino acids. In germline, CDR1 is MGHRA, CDR2 YSYEKL.

CDR3 region: CASSSGTGDYGYTF. The CDR3 bases are TGTGCCAGCAGCTCGGGGACAGGGGATTATGGCTACACCTTC. V usage is TRBV7-8 and J usage is TRBJ1-2; the match to TRBD1 covers 10 bases. CDR1 and CDR2 from the germline V gene are SGHVS and FQNEAQ. Germline trimming cut 4 bases from V and 5 bases from J; bases unmatched to any gene: 4. This CDR3 comprises 14 residues.

The V call is TRBV7-2, the J call TRBJ1-2; a possible D gene is TRBD1 (5 bases). The CDR3 consists of 14 residues. The V gene's germline CDR1 is SGHTA and CDR2 FQGNSA. Trimming pared 0 bases from V and 6 bases from J, leaving 11 bases between. CDR3 sequence (DNA): TGTGCCAGCAGCTTAGCAGGGGCCGGGGATGGCTACACCTTC. It codes for CASSLAGAGDGYTF.

This chain links TRBV7-2 with TRBJ2-2; D is unresolved. V was cut by 1 base and J by 9 bases, with 15 bases left in between. CDR1 and CDR2 (germline): SGHTA, FQGNSA. The CDR3 is 15 residues long. The CDR3 spells CASSLEEPLARELFF. The CDR3 nucleotides are TGTGCCAGCAGCTTAGAAGAACCCCTGGCCAGGGAGCTGTTTTTT.

V usage is TRBV5-8 and J usage is TRBJ2-5; the D is unclear. V gave up 6 bases and J gave up 7 bases, with 19 bases separating them. Germline V lookup: CDR1 SGHTS, CDR2 YDEGEE. The CDR3 loop spans 14 amino acids. The CDR3 region has the DNA TGTGCCAGCACCACCTGGGCCGGGCAAAGGACCCAGTACTTC. As protein: CASTTWAGQRTQYF.